Sequencing of this T cell receptor beta chain was carried out in a study of blood T cell repertoires in COVID-19. The germline gives CDR1 SGDLS, CDR2 YYNGEE. Trimming took off 4 bases at V and 8 bases at J, with 16 bases between the two ends. The CDR3 has 14 amino acids. Clones were sequenced by immunoSEQ multiplex PCR, and TCRdb holds only the in-frame ones, with some missing. The sample shows over 250,000 clones, 70% to 90% of them seen only once. Sample: peripheral blood. The V call is TRBV9, the J call TRBJ1-3; D is possibly TRBD1 (5 bases). The sequence derives from a woman in her thirties or forties who had recovered from COVID-19. The DNA for the CDR3 is TGTGCCAGCAGCTCCCCTTTGGGAGGGGACACCATATATTTT. Protein sequence: CASSSPLGGDTIYF.